This T cell receptor beta chain was retrieved from a study of regulatory T cells in long-lasting Graves disease. Points from the study as a whole: There were preferences for TRBV28, TRBJ1-2 and TRBJ2-5 in persistent disease. Researchers reported studying only peripheral blood, not thyroid tissue. Sharing of public clonotypes was greater in persistent patients (approximately 2,700) than in new patients (around 930).

There are many counts of this clonotype. The target antigen is unknown. CDR1 and CDR2 (germline): SGHVS, FQNEAQ. This CDR3 has 13 amino acids. Trimming pared 3 bases from V and 5 bases from J, leaving 10 bases between. TCR beta libraries were built with iRepertoire HTBI primers and Arm-PCR of CDR3 regions. TCRdb reprocessed the multiplex PCR reads with MiXCR, giving one entry per CDR3 protein. The data show about 470,000 distinct CDR3 sequences, with under 25% seen just once and about 7.8% held by the top ten. Sample time point: persistent/refractory GD, antithyroid drugs over 5 years with positive TRAb. The TCR library was made from RNA that had been extracted from PBMCs in TRIzol. Xi'an, China, was home to the endocrinology department that provided patients.

Sequenced here: peripheral blood mononuclear cells (PBMCs), sampled when the disease was refractory, from a patient treated with antithyroid drugs. The receptor's source is a female donor with Graves disease. V usage is TRBV7-8 and J usage is TRBJ2-5; no reliable D call. CDR3 residues: CASSFGVGETQYF. In DNA, the CDR3 is TGTGCCAGCAGCTTTGGGGTGGGGGAGACCCAGTACTTC.